Listed below are T cell receptor beta chains from one sample, sequenced in a study of T cell clonotyping in hematopoietic cell transplantation. Generated by immunoSEQ multiplex PCR, the TCRdb table keeps only in-frame clones and is missing some. The sample holds some 18,000 clones; around 88% are singletons and the top ten take approximately 8.4%. This specimen was peripheral blood mononuclear cells, taken before stem cell transplant. The receptors derive from a man between 50 and 59 years old with acute myeloid leukemia. Some clones in this sample may be carry-over from other donors' samples. CDR3s include the opening cysteine and the closing phenylalanine or tryptophan. D genes are given only for firm matches. Only part of the rows carry a size: once, few, many, or a class if the clone is expanded.

V gene,D gene,J gene,clone size,CDR3 DNA,CDR3 protein
TRBV9,TRBD1,TRBJ1-2,-,TGTGCCAGCACCGTAGGGGGCAGCTATGGCTACACCTTC,CASTVGGSYGYTF
TRBV10-3,-,TRBJ1-3,-,TGTGCCATCAGTGAGTCGGGCAGGGTTGGAAACACCATATATTTT,CAISESGRVGNTIYF
TRBV5-3,-,TRBJ1-2,-,TGTGCCAGAAGCTTTGAGGCGGGGGAGGACTATGGCTACACCTTC,CARSFEAGEDYGYTF
TRBV9,-,TRBJ2-1,once,TGTGCCAGCAGCGTAGGTCGGACAAACTACAATGAGCAGTTCTTC,CASSVGRTNYNEQFF
TRBV28,-,TRBJ1-2,-,TGTGCCAGCAGTTTGGATCTTTCTCCTATCTATGGCTACACCTTC,CASSLDLSPIYGYTF
TRBV6-6,-,TRBJ1-1,once,TGTGCCAGCAGTTACGAGGGTTGGGCTGAAGCTTTCTTT,CASSYEGWAEAFF
TRBV5-1,-,TRBJ2-2,-,TGCGCCAGCAGCTTGGCAGGGACCGGGGAGCTGTTTTTT,CASSLAGTGELFF
TRBV7-8,-,TRBJ1-3,-,TGTGCCAGCAGCTGGAACCAAAGGGGGGGAAACACCATATATTTT,CASSWNQRGGNTIYF
TRBV11-3,-,TRBJ2-7,-,TGTGCCAGCAGCGTTTTGAGGGGGGGCGAGCAGTACTTC,CASSVLRGGEQYF
TRBV7-6,-,TRBJ1-2,-,TGTGCCAGCAGCCTCGGGGGGGGACGGGGACCCCTTGGTGGCTACACCTTC,CASSLGGGRGPLGGYTF
TRBV28,-,TRBJ2-7,once,TGTGCCAGCAGTTCCAATTACGAGCAGTACTTC,CASSSNYEQYF
TRBV19,TRBD1,TRBJ2-7,-,TGTGCCAGTAGTTTCGGACAGGGCCCCTACGAGCAGTACTTC,CASSFGQGPYEQYF
TRBV6-5,-,TRBJ1-1,-,TGTGCCAGCAGCCTAGGGACTGAAGCTTTCTTT,CASSLGTEAFF
TRBV28,TRBD2,TRBJ2-7,-,TGTGCCAGCAGTTCCCGCCGCCCTCGCGGGACTAGCGGGGGGACTGGAGAGCAGTACTTC,CASSSRRPRGTSGGTGEQYF
TRBV5-4,TRBD1,TRBJ1-6,-,TGTGCCAGCAGCCCTAGGACAGGGGGCTCTAATTCACCCCTCCACTTT,CASSPRTGGSNSPLHF
TRBV11-2,TRBD2,TRBJ2-5,-,TGTGCCAGCAGCTTCGGGGGGGTGGCTCAAGAGACCCAGTACTTC,CASSFGGVAQETQYF
TRBV11-2,-,TRBJ2-1,once,TGTGCCAGCAGCAGGGTCACCTCCTACAATGAGCAGTTCTTC,CASSRVTSYNEQFF
TRBV7-3,-,TRBJ2-5,-,TGTGCCAGCAGCTTAAATAACGGGGCCCAGTACTTC,CASSLNNGAQYF
TRBV6-5,-,TRBJ1-1,-,TGTGCCAGCAGCCTGGGGGGTGGGTACACTGAAGCTTTCTTT,CASSLGGGYTEAFF
TRBV6-1,TRBD2,TRBJ2-2,once,TGTGCCAGTACTAGCGGGGCGGGGGACACCGGGGAGCTGTTTTTT,CASTSGAGDTGELFF